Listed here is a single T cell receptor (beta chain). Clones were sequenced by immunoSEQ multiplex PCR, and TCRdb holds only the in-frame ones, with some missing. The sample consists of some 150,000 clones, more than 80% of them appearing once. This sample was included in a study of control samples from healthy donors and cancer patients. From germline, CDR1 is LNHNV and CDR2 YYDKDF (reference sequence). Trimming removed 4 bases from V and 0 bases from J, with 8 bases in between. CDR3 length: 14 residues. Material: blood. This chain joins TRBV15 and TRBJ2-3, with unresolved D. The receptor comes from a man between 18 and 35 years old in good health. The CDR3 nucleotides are TGTGCCACCAGCATGGAGCGAAGCACAGATACGCAGTATTTT. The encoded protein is CATSMERSTDTQYF. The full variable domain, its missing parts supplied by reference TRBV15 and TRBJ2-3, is DAMVIQNPRYQVTQFGKPVTLSCSQTLNHNVMYWYQQKSSQAPKLLFHYYDKDFNNEADTPDNFQSRRPNTSFCFLDIRSPGLGDTAMYLCATSMERSTDTQYFGPGTRLTVL.